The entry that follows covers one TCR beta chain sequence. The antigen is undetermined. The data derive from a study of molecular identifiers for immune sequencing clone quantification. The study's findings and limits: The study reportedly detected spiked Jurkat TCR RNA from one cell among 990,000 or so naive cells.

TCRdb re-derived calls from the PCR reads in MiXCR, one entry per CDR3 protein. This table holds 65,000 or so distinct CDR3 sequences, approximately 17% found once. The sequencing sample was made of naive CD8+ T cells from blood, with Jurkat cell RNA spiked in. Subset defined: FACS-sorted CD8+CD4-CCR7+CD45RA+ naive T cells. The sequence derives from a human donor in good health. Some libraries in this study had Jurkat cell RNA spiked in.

The chain's CDR3 is CSVEADSPSYNEQFF. The CDR3 region has the DNA TGCAGCGTTGAAGCGGACAGTCCCTCCTACAATGAGCAGTTCTTC. This chain links TRBV29-1 with TRBJ2-1, with a tentative D call TRBD1 (6 bases). The CDR3 is 15 residues long. Germline CDR1 is SQVTM and CDR2 is ANQGSEA. V lost 1 base and J lost 0, with 10 bases in between.